This TCR beta chain was captured by sequencing in a study of T cells expressing NK-cell markers. Turning to the study itself: Within the sequenced cohort of eight donors, seven exhibited HCMV seropositivity and one was seronegative.

Whole-study results and caveats: The dominant NKG2C+ clonotypes represented about 1.0-7.5% of CD8+ T cells in several donors.

On this clonotype: Its target is not known.

5'RACE template switching with UMIs generated TCR beta cDNA. Reprocessing the 5' RACE reads, TCRdb reports a single entry for every CDR3 protein and omits DNA. Recorded for this sample: around 260,000 distinct CDR3 sequences. CDR1 is DFQATT and CDR2 is SNEGSKA in the germline V gene (reference sequence). The CDR3 runs 13 residues. The chain employs TRBV20-1 and TRBJ1-2; TCRdb outputs TRBD1, but without DNA this stays unchecked. The receptor was isolated from a woman aged 18 to 75 in good health. Material: blood T cells: a sorted CD56 or NKG2C T cell subset, CD4+ or CD8+ T cells, or bulk PBMC T cells (not recorded which). CDR3 loop: CSARERGVGGYTF.